Below are 24 T cell receptor beta chains sequenced from a single sample in a study of cytomegalovirus exposure and HLA in healthy donors (dated by TCRdb to about 2017). Library creation used the immunoSEQ multiplex PCR assay. For the multiplex PCR, a mixture combining 60 forward primers for TCR Vbeta segments and 13 reverse primers for TCR Jbeta segments was used. The immuneACCESS repertoire file appears here via TCRdb, limited to in-frame rearrangements. These files lack a portion of the clones; in checked studies, under half of the deficit traces to unresolved V genes, and the cause of the others is not known. The sample table records around 100,000 clones; around three quarters of these occur just once. The ten biggest clones cover around 5% of the sample. Sequenced: PBMCs. All receptors come from a female donor in good health and CMV-seropositive.

The chain is built from TRBV5-5 and TRBJ2-5; 8 nucleotides line up with TRBD1. CDR1 is SGHKS, CDR2 YYEKEE, per germline (reference sequence). CDR3 length: 14 residues. The V and J ends lost 0 bases and 5 bases, in that order; junction bases with no gene match: 3. The CDR3, as DNA: TGTGCCAGCAGCTTGGTCAGGGGGCGGGAGACCCAGTACTTC. Its protein product is CASSLVRGRETQYF. Drawing the rest from reference TRBV5-5 and TRBJ2-5, the complete variable domain is DAGVTQSPTHLIKTRGQQVTLRCSPISGHKSVSWYQQVLGQGPQFIFQYYEKEERGRGNFPDRFSARQFPNYSSELNVNALLLGDSALYLCASSLVRGRETQYFGPGTRLLVL.

The chain carries TRBV2 and TRBJ2-2; 7 bases line up with TRBD2. This CDR3 is built from 18 residues. Germline trimming cut 7 bases from V and 0 bases from J; bases unmatched to any gene: 14. Germline CDR1 SNHLY, CDR2 FYNNEI. CDR3 loop: CASNPASGRRANTGELFF. As DNA, the CDR3 is TGTGCCAGCAATCCGGCTAGCGGTAGACGTGCGAACACCGGGGAGCTGTTTTTT.

This clone was seen only once. The J gene is TRBJ2-3, the V gene TRBV5-5, with D uncertain. The CDR3 extends over 15 amino acids. Deletions cut 4 bases from V and 3 bases from J, with 15 bases between. CDR1 and CDR2 from the germline V gene are SGHKS and YYEKEE (reference sequence). The CDR3 protein is CASSRRGFETDTQYF. The CDR3 DNA reads TGTGCCAGCAGCCGTCGCGGTTTTGAGACAGATACGCAGTATTTT.

The chain combines TRBV5-1 with TRBJ2-5; 8 positions agree with TRBD2. The V gene's germline CDR1 is SGHRS and CDR2 YFSETQ. Trimming at V came to 0 bases and at J to 4 bases, leaving 8 bases not matched to a gene. The CDR3 has 16 amino acids. The CDR3 sequence: CASSLAAGTRGETQYF. In DNA form, the CDR3 reads TGCGCCAGCAGCTTGGCGGCCGGGACTAGAGGAGAGACCCAGTACTTC.

The genes are TRBV30 and TRBJ2-3; 10 nucleotides agree with TRBD2. J was trimmed by 1 base and V by 1 base; bases with no gene match: 2. Germline V gives CDR1 GTSNPN, CDR2 SVGIG (reference sequence). The CDR3 length is 15 residues. The CDR3 loop is CAWSALAGGTDTQYF. The CDR3 DNA sequence: TGTGCCTGGAGTGCGCTAGCGGGGGGCACAGATACGCAGTATTTT.

The chain links TRBV21-1 to TRBJ2-7; the D call in the table, TRBD1, was not verified against the DNA. TRBV21-1 is an annotated pseudogene. The CDR3 totals 14 residues. For the CDR3, the DNA is TGTGCCAGCAGCGCAAAACATCCCTCCTACGAGCAGTACTTC. Protein sequence: CASSAKHPSYEQYF.

This chain uses TRBV28 with TRBJ2-5; 7 nucleotides match TRBD2. J lost 5 bases, V lost 7 bases, and 13 bases had no gene match. This CDR3 is built from 15 residues. Germline values: CDR1 MDHEN, CDR2 SYDVKM. This chain's CDR3 is CASIQGGRPRETQYF. The CDR3 DNA follows: TGTGCCAGCATTCAGGGCGGGAGACCTAGGGAGACCCAGTACTTC. The whole variable domain, remainder taken from reference TRBV28 and TRBJ2-5, is DVKVTQSSRYLVKRTGEKVFLECVQDMDHENMFWYRQDPGLGLRLIYFSYDVKMKEKGDIPEGYSVSREKKERFSLILESASTNQTSMYLCASIQGGRPRETQYFGPGTRLLVL.

The rearrangement uses TRBV11-3 and TRBJ1-1; D not certain. The germline V and J ends were trimmed by 1 base and 6 bases, with 9 bases remaining between them. CDR1 is SGHNT, CDR2 YENEEA, per germline. The CDR3 loop spans 13 amino acids. The CDR3 nucleotides are TGTGCCAGCAGCTTAGGCGGGCCTGCTGAAGCTTTCTTT. Encoded protein: CASSLGGPAEAFF.

The gene calls are TRBV6-1 and TRBJ2-1; TRBD2 aligns across 8 bases. Germline lookup yields CDR1 MNHNS and CDR2 SASEGT. The CDR3 covers 18 residues. V lost 2 bases, J lost 0 bases, and 9 bases stayed unmatched. The CDR3 reads CASSELPSGPGSYNEQFF. The CDR3 DNA is TGTGCCAGCAGTGAACTACCTAGCGGGCCCGGCTCCTACAATGAGCAGTTCTTC.

The rearrangement links TRBV28 to TRBJ2-3; D not certain. In germline, CDR1 is MDHEN, CDR2 SYDVKM. The germline V and J ends were trimmed by 5 bases and 5 bases, with 8 bases remaining between them. CDR3 length equals 12 residues. DNA of the CDR3: TGTGCCAGCAGTCTAGTCAGAGATACGCAGTATTTT. It is translated as CASSLVRDTQYF.

The chain carries TRBV7-2 and TRBJ1-1; no firm D call. The CDR3 sequence is 14 residues long. Per germline, CDR1 SGHTA and CDR2 FQGNSA. V lost 1 base and J 0 bases, leaving 6 bases between the germline ends. This chain's CDR3 is CASSLGAMNTEAFF. CDR3 coding DNA: TGTGCCAGCAGCTTAGGGGCTATGAACACTGAAGCTTTCTTT.

This clone was seen more than once but under ten times. The CDR3 is CASIPAAGITGELFF. The CDR3 DNA sequence: TGTGCCAGCATCCCTGCGGCAGGGATTACCGGGGAGCTGTTTTTT. V and J are TRBV6-1 and TRBJ2-2; a weak D match, TRBD1 (5 bases). Trimming cost V 7 bases and J 5 bases, with 17 bases left between them. Germline CDR1 and CDR2: MNHNS and SASEGT. This CDR3 is 15 amino acids long.

This clone was counted between two and nine times. This chain joins TRBV10-3 and TRBJ2-3; 11 bases line up with TRBD2. Germline V gene sequence: CDR1 ENHRY, CDR2 SYGVKD. The trim removed 7 bases at V and 7 bases at J, leaving 10 bases unmatched. The CDR3 contains 15 residues. This chain's CDR3 is CAITAGLAGGHTQYF. CDR3 bases: TGTGCCATCACTGCCGGGCTAGCGGGAGGACATACGCAGTATTTT.

The gene calls are TRBV19 and TRBJ2-1; TRBD2 agrees at 7 bases. Germline loops: CDR1 LNHDA, CDR2 SQIVND (reference sequence). Unmatched junction bases numbered 16, after V lost 6 bases and J lost 5 bases. This CDR3 region has 17 residues. The chain's CDR3 is CASRYTGLGIVDNEQFF. The DNA for the CDR3 is TGTGCCAGTAGATATACCGGACTAGGGATTGTTGACAATGAGCAGTTCTTC.

Remarks on this clone: It is unclear where the CDR3 begins or ends on the DNA, so no DNA is shown, and the CDR3 is as TCRdb lists it. CDR3 sequence reads: CASSSGLANTGELFF. This chain links TRBV19 with TRBJ2-2; the table calls TRBD2, which could not be checked here. Germline V CDR1 and CDR2: LNHDA, SQIVND (reference sequence). Ends included, the CDR3 has 15 residues.

V usage is TRBV2 and J usage is TRBJ1-2; a possible D gene is TRBD1 (5 bases). V was pared by 3 bases and J by 7 bases, with 15 bases between. From germline, CDR1 is SNHLY and CDR2 FYNNEI. This CDR3 has 14 residues. CDR3 nucleotide sequence: TGTGCCAGCAGTGAGGTACGGGGGTTCGGTGGCTACACCTTC. It codes for CASSEVRGFGGYTF.

J is TRBJ2-2 and V is TRBV7-9; 8 positions agree with TRBD2. Trimming removed 8 bases from V and 1 base from J; junction bases left unmatched: 3. This CDR3 has 14 residues. Germline values: CDR1 SEHNR, CDR2 FQNEAQ (reference sequence). The CDR3 loop is CASRGGRNTGELFF. Written as DNA, the CDR3 is TGTGCCAGCCGGGGGGGGAGGAACACCGGGGAGCTGTTTTTT.

This clone was recorded only once. This chain uses TRBV5-1 with TRBJ2-7; 7 bases are shared with TRBD1. The CDR3 runs 11 residues. Germline CDR1 reads SGHRS; CDR2 reads YFSETQ. V lost 7 bases and J lost 3; bases outside the gene matches: 1. For the CDR3, the DNA is TGCGCCAGCGGGGACAGCTACGAGCAGTACTTC. It specifies CASGDSYEQYF.

V usage is TRBV2 and J usage is TRBJ2-5, with D possibly TRBD2 on 6 matching bases. Trimming removed 6 bases at V and 2 bases at J, with 16 bases between. The germline CDR1 and CDR2 sequences are SNHLY and FYNNEI. The CDR3 runs to 15 residues. The CDR3 DNA follows: TGTGCCAGCAGGCCGGACGATGCGGGGCAAGAGACCCAGTACTTC. This gives the protein CASRPDDAGQETQYF.

V and J are TRBV5-5 and TRBJ1-6; TRBD1 matches 7 bases. V shed 6 bases and J 0 bases; nucleotides not matched to a gene: 6. Germline V gene data show CDR1 as SGHKS and CDR2 as YYEKEE (reference sequence). CDR3 size: 16 residues. The chain's CDR3 is CASTGQASSYNSPLHF. The CDR3, as DNA: TGTGCCAGCACAGGACAGGCCAGCTCCTATAATTCACCCCTCCACTTT.

The chain combines TRBV9 with TRBJ2-2; D possibly corresponds to TRBD2 (6 bases). With 4 bases removed from V and 6 bases from J, the gap between germline ends came to 13 bases. The germline CDR1 and CDR2 sequences are SGDLS and YYNGEE. This CDR3 comprises 14 residues. The CDR3 sequence is CASSSWGEAGELFF. The DNA of the CDR3 is TGTGCCAGCAGCTCATGGGGGGAGGCCGGGGAGCTGTTTTTT.

The CDR3 protein is CATSIRTSGNNEQFF. CDR3 DNA: TGTGCCACCAGCATACGGACTAGTGGAAACAATGAGCAGTTCTTC. This rearrangement joins TRBV15 to TRBJ2-1; 7 bases map to TRBD2. Germline lookup yields CDR1 LNHNV and CDR2 YYDKDF (reference sequence). This CDR3 region has 15 residues. The V and J ends lost 4 bases and 5 bases, in that order; junction bases with no gene match: 8.

This chain uses TRBV2 with TRBJ1-1; possibly TRBD1 for D (5 bases). The V end lost 2 bases, the J end lost 0 bases, and 7 bases lay between the germline ends. Germline lookup yields CDR1 SNHLY and CDR2 FYNNEI. This CDR3 is 14 amino acids long. This CDR3 reads CASSEQGLNTEAFF. The CDR3 region has the DNA TGTGCCAGCAGTGAACAGGGCCTGAACACTGAAGCTTTCTTT.

This rearrangement joins TRBV11-1 to TRBJ1-1; possible D gene TRBD1, 5 bases. This CDR3 is 13 amino acids long. The ends were cut back, 5 bases at V and 6 bases at J, with 13 bases in the middle. Germline assignment: CDR1 SGHAT and CDR2 FQDESV (reference sequence). CDR3 coding DNA: TGTGCCAGCAGCATCGGACATACCCCTGAAGCTTTCTTT. Its protein product is CASSIGHTPEAFF.